This T cell receptor beta chain was sequenced for a study of CD8 T cells in Susac syndrome. Trimming left V 7 bases short and J 8 bases short, with 17 bases between. This CDR3 is 14 amino acids long. Per germline, CDR1 MNHEY and CDR2 SMNVEV (reference sequence). RNA amounts of roughly 0.45 to 1 ug underwent reverse transcription with random hexamers. Amplification of TCR beta CDR3 by immunoSEQ multiplex PCR spanned 54 Vbeta and 13 Jbeta. Each CDR3 protein gets one entry after TCRdb re-called the immunoSEQ multiplex PCR reads with MiXCR. The repertoire includes hundreds of thousands of distinct CDR3 sequences, 93% of them detected once, and about 0.071% sits in the top ten.

The chain carries TRBV27 and TRBJ1-4; no firm D call. The sequenced sample was CD4+ T cells from PBMCs. The receptor comes from a human donor with multiple sclerosis. The DNA for the CDR3 is TGTGCCAGCACCCCACAAGGGTTTAGGGAAAAACTGTTTTTT. Its translation: CASTPQGFREKLFF.